The 11 T cell receptor beta chains presented below share a single source sample, sequenced in a study of blood T cell repertoires in COVID-19. Clones were sequenced by immunoSEQ multiplex PCR, and TCRdb holds only the in-frame ones, with some missing. In the table there are about 220,000 clones, approximately 84% of which are singletons. Sequenced sample: peripheral blood. These receptors were obtained from a woman in her sixties with acute or convalescent COVID-19.

A few counts support this clone. The chain recombines TRBV7-8 with TRBJ2-3; TRBD2 matches at 13 bases. The CDR3 has 16 residues. Germline V gene sequence: CDR1 SGHVS, CDR2 FQNEAQ. Unmatched junction bases numbered 4, after V lost 5 bases and J lost 2 bases. The CDR3 region is CASSHGLAGATDTQYF. The CDR3 nucleotides read TGTGCCAGCAGCCACGGACTAGCGGGAGCCACAGATACGCAGTATTTT.

V usage is TRBV2 and J usage is TRBJ1-5, with TRBD1 matching over 7 bases. Germline V gene lookup returns CDR1 SNHLY and CDR2 FYNNEI. With V trimmed by 6 bases and J by 7 bases, 9 bases remained unmatched. There are 14 residues in the CDR3. The CDR3 reads CASRKEGAGQPQHF. The CDR3 DNA follows: TGTGCCAGCAGGAAAGAGGGGGCTGGCCAGCCCCAGCATTTT. The whole variable domain, remainder taken from reference TRBV2 and TRBJ1-5, is EPEVTQTPSHQVTQMGQEVILRCVPISNHLYFYWYRQILGQKVEFLVSFYNNEISEKSEIFDDQFSVERPDGSNFTLKIRSTKLEDSAMYFCASRKEGAGQPQHFGDGTRLSIL.

V is TRBV14 and J is TRBJ1-2; D is uncertain. The germline V and J ends were trimmed by 5 bases and 7 bases, with 14 bases remaining between them. Germline V gene data show CDR1 as SGHDN and CDR2 as FVKESK. This CDR3 region has 13 residues. This CDR3 is CASSSRASGGYTF. DNA for the CDR3: TGTGCCAGCAGCTCCCGAGCCTCCGGTGGCTACACCTTC.

The rearrangement joins TRBV28 to TRBJ2-2; TRBD2 aligns across 10 bases. The germline V gene has CDR1 MDHEN and CDR2 SYDVKM. The CDR3 has 17 amino acids. Losses at the gene ends were 4 bases for V and 0 bases for J; bases not matched to a gene: 5. In DNA, the CDR3 is TGTGCCAGCAGTTGGAGGACTAGCGGACCGAACACCGGGGAGCTGTTTTTT. Protein product: CASSWRTSGPNTGELFF.

The gene calls are TRBV13 and TRBJ2-5; D might be TRBD2 (7 bases). Trimming cost V 6 bases and J 5 bases, with 16 bases left between them. Germline V gene lookup returns CDR1 PRHDT and CDR2 FYEKMQ (reference sequence). The CDR3 has 14 amino acids. This chain's CDR3 is CASSSRGAGETQYF. In DNA form, the CDR3 reads TGTGCCAGCAGTTCCCGGGGGGCCGGTGAGACCCAGTACTTC.

The chain combines TRBV5-1 with TRBJ1-4; TRBD1 matches 7 bases. Trimming took 0 bases from V and 5 from J; bases not matched to a gene: 4. The length of the CDR3 is 15 residues. Per the germline V gene, CDR1 is SGHRS and CDR2 is YFSETQ. The CDR3 spells CASSLEGAFNEKLFF. The CDR3 DNA reads TGCGCCAGCAGCTTGGAGGGGGCGTTCAATGAAAAACTGTTTTTT.

CDR3 residues: CASSEDRASYEQYF. CDR3 nucleotides: TGTGCCAGCAGTGAGGACAGGGCGTCCTACGAGCAGTACTTC. The chain employs TRBV2 and TRBJ2-7, with 8 bases fitting TRBD1. The CDR3 consists of 14 residues. The V and J ends lost 3 bases and 1 base, in that order; junction bases with no gene match: 2. Looked up from germline, CDR1 is SNHLY and CDR2 is FYNNEI. Using reference TRBV2 and TRBJ2-7 for the parts outside the CDR3, the full variable domain is EPEVTQTPSHQVTQMGQEVILRCVPISNHLYFYWYRQILGQKVEFLVSFYNNEISEKSEIFDDQFSVERPDGSNFTLKIRSTKLEDSAMYFCASSEDRASYEQYFGPGTRLTVT.

The gene calls are TRBV27 and TRBJ1-1, with D possibly matching TRBD1 (6 bases). Trimming stripped 5 bases from V and 0 bases from J, with 13 bases between. Germline CDR1 is MNHEY and CDR2 is SMNVEV (reference sequence). This CDR3 is 15 amino acids long. CDR3 coding DNA: TGTGCCAGCAGTCCCGGGACACCAATGAACACTGAAGCTTTCTTT. The encoded protein is CASSPGTPMNTEAFF.

V gene TRBV11-3 combines with J gene TRBJ2-3; D may be TRBD1 (5 bases). This CDR3 contains 13 residues. Trimming took 3 bases from V and 4 from J, leaving 8 bases between them. From germline, CDR1 is SGHNT and CDR2 YENEEA. The CDR3 DNA reads TGTGCCAGCAGCTTCGCAGGGTCAGATACGCAGTATTTT. Its translation: CASSFAGSDTQYF.

This rearrangement joins TRBV9 to TRBJ2-7; tentative D call: TRBD2 (6 bases). CDR1 is SGDLS, CDR2 YYNGEE, per germline. Trimming removed 0 bases from V and 3 bases from J, with 13 bases in between. CDR3 length: 15 amino acids. Here the CDR3 DNA reads TGTGCCAGCAGCGTAGGGTCGGGGGTCTACTACGAGCAGTACTTC. Its translation is CASSVGSGVYYEQYF. Variable domain in full (rest from reference TRBV9 and TRBJ2-7): DSGVTQTPKHLITATGQRVTLRCSPRSGDLSVYWYQQSLDQGLQFLIQYYNGEERAKGNILERFSAQQFPDLHSELNLSSLELGDSALYFCASSVGSGVYYEQYFGPGTRLTVT.

This clone was picked up one time. The junction shows a germline mismatch at one end, possibly a read error. This sequence joins TRBV7-2 and TRBJ2-3; 9 bases agree with TRBD2. The CDR3 covers 16 residues. Germline V lookup: CDR1 SGHTA, CDR2 FQGNSA. As DNA, the CDR3 is TGTGCCAGCAGCTTACTTTTCGGGACTAGCATAGATACGCAGTATTTT. As protein: CASSLLFGTSIDTQYF.